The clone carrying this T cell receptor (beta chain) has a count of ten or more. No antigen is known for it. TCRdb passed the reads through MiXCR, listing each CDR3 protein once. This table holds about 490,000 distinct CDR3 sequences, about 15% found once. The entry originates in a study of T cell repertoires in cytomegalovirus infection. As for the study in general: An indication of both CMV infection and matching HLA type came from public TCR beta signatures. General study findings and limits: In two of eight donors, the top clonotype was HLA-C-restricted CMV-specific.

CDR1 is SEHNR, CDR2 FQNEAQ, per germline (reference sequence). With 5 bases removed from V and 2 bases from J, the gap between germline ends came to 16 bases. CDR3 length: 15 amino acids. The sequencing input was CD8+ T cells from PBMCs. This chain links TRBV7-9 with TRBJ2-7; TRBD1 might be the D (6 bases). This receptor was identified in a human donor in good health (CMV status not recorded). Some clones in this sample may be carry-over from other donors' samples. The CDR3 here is CASSVPRDIAYEQYF. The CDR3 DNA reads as TGTGCCAGCAGCGTACCCCGGGACATTGCCTACGAGCAGTACTTC.